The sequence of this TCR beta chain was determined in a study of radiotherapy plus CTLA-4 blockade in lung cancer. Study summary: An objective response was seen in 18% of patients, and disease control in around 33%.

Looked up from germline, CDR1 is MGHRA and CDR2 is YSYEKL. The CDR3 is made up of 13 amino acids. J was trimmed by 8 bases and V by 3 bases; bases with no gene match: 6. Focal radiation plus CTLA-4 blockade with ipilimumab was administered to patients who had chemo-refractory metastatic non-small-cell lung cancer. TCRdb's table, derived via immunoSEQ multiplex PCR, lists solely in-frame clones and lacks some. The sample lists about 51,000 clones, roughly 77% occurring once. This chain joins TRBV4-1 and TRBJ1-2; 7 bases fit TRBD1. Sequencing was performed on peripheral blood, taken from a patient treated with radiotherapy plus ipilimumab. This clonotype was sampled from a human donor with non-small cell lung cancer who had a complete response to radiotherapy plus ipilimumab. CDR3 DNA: TGCGCCAGCAGCCAGCTTTACAGGGGAGGCTACACCTTC. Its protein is CASSQLYRGGYTF.